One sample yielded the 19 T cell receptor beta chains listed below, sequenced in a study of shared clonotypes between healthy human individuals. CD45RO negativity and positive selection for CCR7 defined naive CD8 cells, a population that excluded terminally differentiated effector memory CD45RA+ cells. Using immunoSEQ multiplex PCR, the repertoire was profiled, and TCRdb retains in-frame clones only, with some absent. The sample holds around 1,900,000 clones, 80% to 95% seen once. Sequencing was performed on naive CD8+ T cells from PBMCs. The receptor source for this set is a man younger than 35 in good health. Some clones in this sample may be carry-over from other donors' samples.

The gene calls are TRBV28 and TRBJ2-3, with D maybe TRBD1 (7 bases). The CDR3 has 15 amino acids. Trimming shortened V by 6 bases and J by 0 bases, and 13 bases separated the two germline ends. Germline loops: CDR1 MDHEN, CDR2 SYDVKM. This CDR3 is CASSLATGSTDTQYF. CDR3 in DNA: TGTGCCAGCAGCCTAGCGACAGGGAGCACAGATACGCAGTATTTT.

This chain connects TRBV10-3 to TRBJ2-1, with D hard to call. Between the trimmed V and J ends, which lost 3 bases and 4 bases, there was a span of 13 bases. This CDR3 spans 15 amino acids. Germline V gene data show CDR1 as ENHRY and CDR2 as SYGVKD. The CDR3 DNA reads TGTGCCATCAGTGACGGTGGGCCACGATACAATGAGCAGTTCTTC. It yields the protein CAISDGGPRYNEQFF.

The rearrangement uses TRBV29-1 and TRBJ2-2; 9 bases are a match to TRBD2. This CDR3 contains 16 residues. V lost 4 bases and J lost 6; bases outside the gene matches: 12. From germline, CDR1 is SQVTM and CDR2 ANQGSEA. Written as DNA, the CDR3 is TGCAGCGTTGTTGGAGCTGGTCAGCGGGAGGCCGGGGAGCTGTTTTTT. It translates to CSVVGAGQREAGELFF.

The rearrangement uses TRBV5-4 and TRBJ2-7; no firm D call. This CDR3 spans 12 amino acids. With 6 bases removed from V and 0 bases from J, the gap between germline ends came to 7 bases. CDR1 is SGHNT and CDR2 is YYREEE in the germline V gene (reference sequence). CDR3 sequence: CASTSGSYEQYF. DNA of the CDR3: TGTGCCAGCACCTCAGGCTCCTACGAGCAGTACTTC.

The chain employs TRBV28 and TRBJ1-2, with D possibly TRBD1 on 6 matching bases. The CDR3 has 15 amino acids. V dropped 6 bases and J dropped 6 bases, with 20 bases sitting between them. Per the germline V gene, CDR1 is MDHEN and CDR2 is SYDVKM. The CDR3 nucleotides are TGTGCCAGCAGCTTGGGGGCAGGCCCTTCACATGGCTACACCTTC. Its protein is CASSLGAGPSHGYTF.

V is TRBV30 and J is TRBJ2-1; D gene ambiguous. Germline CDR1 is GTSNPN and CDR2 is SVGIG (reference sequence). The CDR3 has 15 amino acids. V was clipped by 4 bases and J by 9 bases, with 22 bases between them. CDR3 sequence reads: CAWTYRGPTLGEQFF. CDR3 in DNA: TGTGCCTGGACCTATAGAGGACCTACCTTGGGTGAGCAGTTCTTC.

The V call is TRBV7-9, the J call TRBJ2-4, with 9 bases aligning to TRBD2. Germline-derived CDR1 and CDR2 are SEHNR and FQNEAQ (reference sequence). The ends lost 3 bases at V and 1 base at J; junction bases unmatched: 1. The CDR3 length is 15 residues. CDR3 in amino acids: CASSLREGAKNIQYF. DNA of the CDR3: TGTGCCAGCAGCTTGCGGGAGGGGGCCAAAAACATTCAGTACTTC.

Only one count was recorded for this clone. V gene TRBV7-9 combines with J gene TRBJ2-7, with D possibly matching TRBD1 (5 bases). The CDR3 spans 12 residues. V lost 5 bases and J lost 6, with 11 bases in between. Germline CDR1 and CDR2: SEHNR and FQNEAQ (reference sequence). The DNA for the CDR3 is TGTGCCAGCAGCGCAGGGTATTCCGAGCAGTACTTC. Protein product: CASSAGYSEQYF.

The CDR3 sequence is CASSSARTGEDEQFF. The CDR3 coding sequence is TGTGCCAGCAGTTCGGCCCGGACAGGGGAGGATGAGCAGTTCTTC. This chain uses TRBV6-5 with TRBJ2-1; 9 positions match TRBD1. The CDR3 consists of 15 residues. J lost 8 bases, V lost 4 bases, and 9 bases had no gene match. The germline V gene encodes CDR1 MNHEY and CDR2 SVGAGI.

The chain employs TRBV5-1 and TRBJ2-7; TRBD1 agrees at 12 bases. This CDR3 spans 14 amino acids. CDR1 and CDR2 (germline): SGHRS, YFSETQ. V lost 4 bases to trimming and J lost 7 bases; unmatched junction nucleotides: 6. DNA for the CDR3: TGCGCCAGCAGCACCGGGACAGGGGGCAAGGAGCAGTACTTC. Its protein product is CASSTGTGGKEQYF.

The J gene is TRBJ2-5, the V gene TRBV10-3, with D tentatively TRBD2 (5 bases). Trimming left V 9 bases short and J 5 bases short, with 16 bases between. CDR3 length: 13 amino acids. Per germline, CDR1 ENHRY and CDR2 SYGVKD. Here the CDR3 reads CAIWELGSETQYF. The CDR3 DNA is TGTGCCATTTGGGAGTTAGGGTCGGAGACCCAGTACTTC.

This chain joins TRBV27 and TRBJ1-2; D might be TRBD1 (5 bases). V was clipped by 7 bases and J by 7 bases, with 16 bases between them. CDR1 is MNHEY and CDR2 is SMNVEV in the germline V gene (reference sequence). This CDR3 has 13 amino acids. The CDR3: CASMSIGEAGYTF. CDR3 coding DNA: TGTGCCAGCATGAGTATAGGGGAGGCTGGCTACACCTTC.

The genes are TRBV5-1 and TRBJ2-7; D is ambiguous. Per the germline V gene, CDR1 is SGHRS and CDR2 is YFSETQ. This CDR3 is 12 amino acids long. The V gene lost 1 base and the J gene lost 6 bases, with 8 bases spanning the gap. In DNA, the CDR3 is TGCGCCAGCAGCTTGCTAGGGCCCGAGCAGTACTTC. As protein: CASSLLGPEQYF.

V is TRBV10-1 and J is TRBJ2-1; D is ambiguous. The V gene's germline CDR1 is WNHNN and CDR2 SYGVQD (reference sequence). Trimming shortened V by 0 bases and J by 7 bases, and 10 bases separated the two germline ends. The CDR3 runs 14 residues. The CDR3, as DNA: TGCGCCAGCAGTGAGTCATCCTCGGAGAATGAGCAGTTCTTC. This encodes CASSESSSENEQFF.

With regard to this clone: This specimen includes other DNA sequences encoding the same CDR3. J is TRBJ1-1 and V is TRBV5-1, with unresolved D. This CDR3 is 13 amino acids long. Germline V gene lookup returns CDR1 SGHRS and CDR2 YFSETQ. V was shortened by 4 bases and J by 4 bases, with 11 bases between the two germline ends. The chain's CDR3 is CASSLGGRTEAFF. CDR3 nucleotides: TGCGCCAGCAGCCTTGGTGGTCGCACTGAAGCTTTCTTT.

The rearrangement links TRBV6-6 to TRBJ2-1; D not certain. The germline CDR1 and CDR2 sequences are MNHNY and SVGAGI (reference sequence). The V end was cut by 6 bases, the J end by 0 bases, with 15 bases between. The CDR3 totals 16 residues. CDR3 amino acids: CASSISSLSSYNEQFF. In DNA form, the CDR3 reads TGTGCCAGCAGCATTAGTTCCCTGAGCTCCTACAATGAGCAGTTCTTC.

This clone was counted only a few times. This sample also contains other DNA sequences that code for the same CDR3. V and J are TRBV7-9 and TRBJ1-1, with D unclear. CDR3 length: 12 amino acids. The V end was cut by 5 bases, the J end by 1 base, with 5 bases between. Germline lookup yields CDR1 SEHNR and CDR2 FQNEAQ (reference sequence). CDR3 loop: CASSRGNTEAFF. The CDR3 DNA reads TGTGCCAGCAGCCGTGGGAACACTGAAGCTTTCTTT.

The CDR3 here is CASSHRVNAYEQYF. The CDR3 DNA reads as TGTGCCAGCAGTCACAGGGTAAACGCCTACGAGCAGTACTTC. The chain couples TRBV27 to TRBJ2-7, with a tentative D call TRBD1 (6 bases). This CDR3 is 14 amino acids long. Trimming shortened V by 5 bases and J by 2 bases, and 13 bases separated the two germline ends. Germline-derived CDR1 and CDR2 are MNHEY and SMNVEV (reference sequence).

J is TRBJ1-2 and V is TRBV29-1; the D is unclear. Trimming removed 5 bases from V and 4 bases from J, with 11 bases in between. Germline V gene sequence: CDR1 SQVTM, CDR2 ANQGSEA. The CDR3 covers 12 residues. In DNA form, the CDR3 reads TGCAGCGTTCGACACCATTTCTATGGCTACACCTTC. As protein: CSVRHHFYGYTF. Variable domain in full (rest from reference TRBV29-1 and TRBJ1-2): SAVISQKPSRDICQRGTSLTIQCQVDSQVTMMFWYRQQPGQSLTLIATANQGSEATYESGFVIDKFPISRPNLTFSTLTVSNMSPEDSSIYLCSVRHHFYGYTFGSGTRLTVV.